Listed below are T cell receptor beta chains from one sample, sequenced in a study of molecular identifiers for immune sequencing clone quantification. MiXCR, applied by TCRdb to the PCR reads, yields one record per CDR3 protein. This sample has over 90,000 distinct CDR3 sequences, with 35% found just once. Sequencing input: naive CD8+ T cells from blood, with Jurkat cell RNA spiked in. These receptors all come from a human donor in good health. Some libraries in this study had Jurkat cell RNA spiked in. Both conserved end residues are part of each CDR3. The D gene is left open where the match is weak. For some rows the clone size is stated as once, few or many, or as a class when expanded; others skip it.

abundance,v_gene,d_gene,j_gene,len,CDR3nt,CDR3aa
NA,TRBV5-1,TRBD2,TRBJ2-7,18,TGCGCCAGCAGCTTCCCCCGGGGTACTAGCGGGATGAACTACGAGCAGAACTTC,CASSFPRGTSGMNYEQNF
NA,TRBV5-6,NA,TRBJ2-7,12,TGTGCCAGCAGCCGGCTGGCTCTCGAGCAGTACTTC,CASSRLALEQYF
many,TRBV29-1,NA,TRBJ2-3,13,TGCAGCGCCGAGGGGGTCAGCGCAGATACGCAGTATTTT,CSAEGVSADTQYF
NA,TRBV28,TRBD1,TRBJ2-2,14,TGTGCCACCCATTCGACAGGGTTCGTCGGGGAGCTGATTTTT,CATHSTGFVGELIF
NA,TRBV12-3/TRBV12-4,NA,TRBJ2-1,13,TGTGCCAGCGGGGGGAGGGAATCGACAGGGCCGTCCTTC,CASGGRESTGPSF
few,TRBV29-1,NA,TRBJ2-7,13,TGCAGCGTTGAAGATGGGCAGAATTACGAGCAGTACTTC,CSVEDGQNYEQYF
many,TRBV29-1,NA,TRBJ2-1,14,TGCAGCGTTGAGGGCGTGAGCTCCTACAATGAGCAGTTCTTC,CSVEGVSSYNEQFF
few,TRBV3-1,TRBD2,TRBJ2-5,15,TGTGCCAGCAGCCCACGGGGGGTGTACCAAGAGACCCAGTACTTC,CASSPRGVYQETQYF
NA,TRBV4-1,NA,TRBJ2-1,14,TGCGCCAGCAGCCAAGATCGGCAGGTCAATGAGCAGTTCTTC,CASSQDRQVNEQFF
NA,TRBV18,NA,TRBJ2-1,19,TGTGCCAGCTCACCACCGAATTTAGGGTTCCCCATCACCTACAATGAGCAGCTCTTC,CASSPPNLGFPITYNEQLF
NA,TRBV12-3/TRBV12-4,NA,TRBJ2-1,15,TGTGCCAGCAGTTTAGATTCTAAGCGTTACAATGAGCAGTTCTTC,CASSLDSKRYNEQFF
NA,TRBV5-4,NA,TRBJ2-1,14,TGTGCCAGCAGCCCTGGCGTGTCTTACAATGAGCAGTTCTTC,CASSPGVSYNEQFF
few,TRBV9,NA,TRBJ1-3,13,TGTGCCAGCAGCCCACAGGGTTATGGCGCCATATATTTT,CASSPQGYGAIYF
few,TRBV12-3/TRBV12-4,NA,TRBJ2-3,14,TGTGCCAGCAGTTTGGGGGATGGCACAGATACGCAGTATTTT,CASSLGDGTDTQYF
many,TRBV28,TRBD1,TRBJ1-2,13,TGTGCCAGCAGAGGGGGCGGATTCTATGGCTACACCTTC,CASRGGGFYGYTF
NA,TRBV28,NA,TRBJ2-5,11,TGTGCCAGCAGCGAAGGGGAGACCCAGTACTTC,CASSEGETQYF
NA,TRBV21-1,NA,TRBJ2-2,16,TGTGCCAGCAGCAAAGCCGGGGGGGAGAACACCGGGGAGCTGTTTTTT,CASSKAGGENTGELFF
NA,TRBV7-3,NA,TRBJ2-5,13,TGTGCCAGCAGCCCAAATGACCAAGAGACCCAGTACTTC,CASSPNDQETQYF
NA,TRBV14,NA,TRBJ1-5,15,TGTGCCAGCAGCCAAGGTGGGCAGTGTAATCAGCCCCAGCATTTT,CASSQGGQCNQPQHF
many,TRBV28,NA,TRBJ2-7,12,TGTGCCAGCAGTTTGGGGTACTACGAGCAGTACTTC,CASSLGYYEQYF
NA,TRBV21-1,NA,TRBJ2-7,15,TGTGCCAGCAGCCACGGACAGGGGGTTCCCTACGAGCAGTACTTC,CASSHGQGVPYEQYF
NA,TRBV6-2/TRBV6-3,NA,TRBJ2-7,14,TGTGCCAGCACCCCAAGGGACACGACCTACGAGCAGTACTTC,CASTPRDTTYEQYF
many,TRBV27,TRBD2,TRBJ2-3,17,TGTGCCAGCATTTTTTCCGGGCGGGAGGGATACACAGATACGCAGTATTTT,CASIFSGREGYTDTQYF
few,TRBV4-3,NA,TRBJ2-3,15,TGCGCCAGCAGCCATTACAGGGAGAGCACAGATACGCAGTATTTT,CASSHYRESTDTQYF
NA,TRBV2,TRBD1,TRBJ2-6,18,TGTGCCAGCAGTGCCCCCGCGGGACAGGGGGATGGGGCCAACGTCCTGACTTTC,CASSAPAGQGDGANVLTF